The next 21 T cell receptor beta chains were all read from a single sample in a study of blood T cell repertoires in COVID-19. Sequencing was performed with immunoSEQ multiplex PCR; in TCRdb, only in-frame clones are kept and a portion is missing. The sample lists about 140,000 clones; more than 80% were seen once. The sequenced sample consisted of PBMCs or T cells enriched from blood (not recorded which). The receptors stem from a middle-aged man who had recovered from COVID-19.

This chain links TRBV4-3 with TRBJ2-7, with TRBD1 as a possible D gene (5 bases). This CDR3 contains 14 residues. Trimming shortened V by 5 bases and J by 4 bases, and 15 bases separated the two germline ends. Germline values: CDR1 LGHNA, CDR2 YSLEER. CDR3 nucleotide sequence: TGCGCCAGCAGCGAGACAGCCCTAAAGTACGAGCAGTACTTC. It codes for CASSETALKYEQYF.

The chain combines TRBV7-9 with TRBJ2-3; the D gene is possibly TRBD2 (5 bases). Germline V gene lookup returns CDR1 SEHNR and CDR2 FQNEAQ (reference sequence). Trimming took off 1 base at V and 2 bases at J, with 16 bases between the two ends. The CDR3 is made up of 17 amino acids. The CDR3 coding sequence is TGTGCCAGCAGCTTAGGACTTACTAGATTTACCACAGATACGCAGTATTTT. Its protein product is CASSLGLTRFTTDTQYF.

The chain joins TRBV28 to TRBJ2-7; no firm D call. The V end was cut by 5 bases, the J end by 4 bases, with 12 bases between. The CDR3 extends over 13 amino acids. Germline V gene data show CDR1 as MDHEN and CDR2 as SYDVKM. The CDR3 reads CASSELTSYEQYF. CDR3 bases: TGTGCCAGCAGTGAACTAACCTCATACGAGCAGTACTTC.

V usage is TRBV14 and J usage is TRBJ2-3; perhaps TRBD1 as D (5 bases). The CDR3 is 11 amino acids. CDR1 and CDR2 from the germline V gene are SGHDN and FVKESK. Trimming removed 5 bases at V and 6 bases at J, with 6 bases between. CDR3 nucleotide sequence: TGTGCCAGCAGCAAGGGGGATACGCAGTATTTT. Its translation is CASSKGDTQYF.

The genes are TRBV14 and TRBJ1-2, with a possible D match to TRBD1 (6 bases). The CDR3 has 14 amino acids. Germline-derived CDR1 and CDR2 are SGHDN and FVKESK. V was pared by 3 bases and J by 3 bases, with 11 bases between. This CDR3 is CASSHKAGDYGYTF. In DNA, the CDR3 is TGTGCCAGCAGCCATAAGGCAGGGGACTATGGCTACACCTTC.

The chain is built from TRBV3-1 (or the pseudogene TRBV3-2) and TRBJ2-7; 12 bases are shared with TRBD2. This CDR3 spans 19 amino acids. Trimming at V came to 3 bases and at J to 6 bases, leaving 18 bases not matched to a gene. Germline assignment: CDR1 LGHDT and CDR2 YNNKEL (reference sequence). The CDR3 spells CASSHHTSGRFPCLGEQYF. The CDR3 DNA is TGTGCCAGCAGCCATCACACTAGCGGGAGGTTCCCCTGTCTGGGCGAGCAGTACTTC.

The chain joins TRBV11-1 to TRBJ2-3; 8 nucleotides match TRBD2. This CDR3 spans 15 amino acids. Germline V gene data show CDR1 as SGHAT and CDR2 as FQDESV (reference sequence). The J segment lost 4 bases and the V segment lost 5 bases, leaving 8 bases of the junction unmatched. For the CDR3, the DNA is TGTGCCAGCAGCCAAAGGACTAGCTGGGCAGATACGCAGTATTTT. Protein: CASSQRTSWADTQYF.

The V and J genes are TRBV12-3 or TRBV12-4 and TRBJ1-4; D is ambiguous. V was clipped by 3 bases and J by 4 bases, with 3 bases between them. The CDR3 spans 12 residues. This chain's CDR3 is CASSFSNEKLFF. The CDR3 DNA reads TGTGCCAGCAGTTTCAGTAATGAAAAACTGTTTTTT.

The rearrangement uses TRBV7-8 and TRBJ1-5; D possibly corresponds to TRBD1 (5 bases). From germline, CDR1 is SGHVS and CDR2 FQNEAQ. V was pared by 5 bases and J by 5 bases, with 10 bases between. The CDR3 runs to 13 residues. CDR3 sequence reads: CASSHLGHQPQHF. For the CDR3, the DNA is TGTGCCAGCAGCCACCTGGGGCATCAGCCCCAGCATTTT.

The chain joins TRBV24-1 to TRBJ1-2; D unclear. CDR3 length: 11 amino acids. Germline loops: CDR1 KGHDR, CDR2 SFDVKD. Trimming left V 9 bases short and J 5 bases short, with 9 bases between. As DNA, the CDR3 is TGTGCCACCCATAACGGGTATGGCTACACCTTC. This codes for CATHNGYGYTF.

This clone was found a few times. V and J are TRBV19 and TRBJ2-7; D uncertain. V shed 1 base and J shed 3 bases, with 10 bases lying between them. The germline gives CDR1 LNHDA, CDR2 SQIVND (reference sequence). The CDR3 sequence is 14 residues long. The chain's CDR3 is CASSIALGHYEQYF. CDR3 in DNA: TGTGCCAGTAGTATAGCCCTAGGCCACTACGAGCAGTACTTC.

Written as DNA, the CDR3 is TGTGCCAGCAGCCCGATAGGGGCTAACTATGGCTACACCTTC. It codes for CASSPIGANYGYTF. V and J are TRBV7-2 and TRBJ1-2; tentatively, D is TRBD1 (5 bases). Germline values: CDR1 SGHTA, CDR2 FQGNSA. Trimming pared 5 bases from V and 0 bases from J, leaving 10 bases between. The CDR3 totals 14 residues.

CDR3 loop: CASSLRSGFGYTF. The CDR3 nucleotides are TGTGCCAGCAGTTTAAGGTCAGGGTTCGGCTACACCTTC. The chain combines TRBV12-3 or TRBV12-4 with TRBJ1-2, with D tentatively TRBD1 (5 bases). Between the trimmed V and J ends, which lost 2 bases and 8 bases, there was a span of 12 bases. The CDR3 is made up of 13 amino acids.

The V gene is TRBV6-5, the J gene TRBJ2-3, with 11 bases identical to TRBD2. This CDR3 contains 15 residues. CDR1 and CDR2 from the germline V gene are MNHEY and SVGAGI. V gave up 2 bases and J gave up 5 bases; unmatched junction bases: 3. CDR3 DNA: TGTGCCAGCAGTTACCGAGGACTAGCGGGAGATACGCAGTATTTT. Its protein product is CASSYRGLAGDTQYF.

J is TRBJ2-7 and V is TRBV11-2; 11 nucleotides match TRBD1. Unmatched junction bases numbered 10, after V lost 2 bases and J lost 4 bases. Germline V gene data show CDR1 as SGHAT and CDR2 as FQNNGV. This CDR3 has 17 amino acids. The CDR3 coding sequence is TGTGCCAGCAGCTTACCCTCGGACAGGGGGCGTAGGTACGAGCAGTACTTC. Protein product: CASSLPSDRGRRYEQYF.

The rearrangement links TRBV28 to TRBJ2-7; D gene ambiguous. V lost 2 bases and J 0 bases, leaving 11 bases between the germline ends. Germline-derived CDR1 and CDR2 are MDHEN and SYDVKM. There are 15 residues in the CDR3. The CDR3 region has the DNA TGTGCCAGCAGTTTAACGAAGTTCTACTCCTACGAGCAGTACTTC. Its protein product is CASSLTKFYSYEQYF.

The chain links TRBV7-3 to TRBJ2-2; D ambiguous. Germline lookup yields CDR1 SGHTA and CDR2 FQGTGA. The V end lost 4 bases, the J end lost 6 bases, and 9 bases lay between the germline ends. The CDR3 sequence is 13 residues long. CDR3 in amino acids: CASSSPGSGELFF. CDR3 in DNA: TGTGCCAGCAGCTCCCCGGGTTCCGGGGAGCTGTTTTTT.

This clone came up a few times. The chain recombines TRBV19 with TRBJ1-2; TRBD1 might be the D (6 bases). V shed 0 bases and J shed 2 bases, with 10 bases lying between them. This CDR3 is 15 amino acids long. Germline V lookup: CDR1 LNHDA, CDR2 SQIVND (reference sequence). CDR3 in DNA: TGTGCCAGTAGTATAGATTTTGGACAGAACTATGGCTACACCTTC. The encoded protein is CASSIDFGQNYGYTF.

The rearrangement uses TRBV4-1 and TRBJ1-5; possibly TRBD1 for D (5 bases). Germline V gene lookup returns CDR1 MGHRA and CDR2 YSYEKL. V gave up 0 bases and J gave up 2 bases, with 5 bases separating them. The CDR3 has 14 residues. The CDR3 DNA sequence: TGCGCCAGCAGCCAAGAAGGGGGCAATCAGCCCCAGCATTTT. This encodes CASSQEGGNQPQHF.

The rearrangement links TRBV28 to TRBJ2-7; 14 bases map to TRBD2. V was clipped by 4 bases and J by 4 bases; unmatched bases: 6. CDR1 and CDR2 (germline): MDHEN, SYDVKM. This CDR3 is built from 16 residues. Written as DNA, the CDR3 is TGTGCCAGCAGTTCGATCAGGACTAGCGGGAGGTACGAGCAGTACTTC. Translated, it gives CASSSIRTSGRYEQYF.

The J gene is TRBJ1-3, the V gene TRBV9, with D unresolved. Between the trimmed V and J ends, which lost 0 bases and 4 bases, there was a span of 5 bases. The CDR3 loop spans 13 amino acids. The V gene's germline CDR1 is SGDLS and CDR2 YYNGEE. The DNA of the CDR3 is TGTGCCAGCAGCGTAGGTCCAGGAAACACCATATATTTT. The encoded protein is CASSVGPGNTIYF.